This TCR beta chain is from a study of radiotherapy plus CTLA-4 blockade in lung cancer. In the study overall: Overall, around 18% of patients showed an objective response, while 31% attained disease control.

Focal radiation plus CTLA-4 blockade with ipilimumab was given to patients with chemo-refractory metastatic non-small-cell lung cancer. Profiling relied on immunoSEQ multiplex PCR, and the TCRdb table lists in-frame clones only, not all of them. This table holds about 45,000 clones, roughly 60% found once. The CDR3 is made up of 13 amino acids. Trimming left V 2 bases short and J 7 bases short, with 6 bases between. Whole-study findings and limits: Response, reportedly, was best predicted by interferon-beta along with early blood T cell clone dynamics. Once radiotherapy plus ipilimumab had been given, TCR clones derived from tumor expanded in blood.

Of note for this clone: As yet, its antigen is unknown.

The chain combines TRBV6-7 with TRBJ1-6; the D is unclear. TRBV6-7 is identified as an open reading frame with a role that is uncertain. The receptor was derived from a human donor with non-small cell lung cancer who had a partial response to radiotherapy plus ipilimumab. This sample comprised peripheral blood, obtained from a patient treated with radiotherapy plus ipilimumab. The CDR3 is CASSYTPNSPLHF. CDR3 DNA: TGTGCCAGCAGTTACACTCCCAATTCACCCCTCCACTTT.